This TCR beta chain was obtained from a study of OX40 agonist ivuxolimab in advanced cancers. Whole-study results and caveats: The study did not work out the antigen specificity of the expanded peripheral T cells.

Trimming left V 3 bases short and J 5 bases short, with 13 bases between. The CDR3 extends over 15 amino acids. Per the germline V gene, CDR1 is SGHVS and CDR2 is FNYEAQ. TCRdb's copy holds only in-frame clones and misses some; the assay was immunoSEQ multiplex PCR. The repertoire holds approximately 60,000 clones, with around 90% as singletons. This clone is hyperexpanded within its sample. The antigen remains undetermined. The source is an adult with an advanced solid tumor such as melanoma, head and neck, liver or kidney cancer. Source: CD4+ or CD8+ T cells sorted from blood, taken in a trial of the OX40 agonist ivuxolimab. The chain is built from TRBV7-6 and TRBJ2-2; D is perhaps TRBD1 or TRBD2 (5 bases each). The chain's CDR3 is CASSLGDVGTGELFF. DNA of the CDR3: TGTGCCAGCAGCTTGGGGGATGTTGGAACCGGGGAGCTGTTTTTT.